This passage covers 16 T cell receptor beta chains from one sample sequenced in a study of T cell responses to AZD1222 COVID-19 vaccine. Using immunoSEQ multiplex PCR, the repertoire was profiled, and TCRdb retains in-frame clones only, with some absent. Altogether fewer than 200,000 clones are present, 85% to 95% being singletons, with the ten largest covering 3.6%. The sample in question was peripheral blood, obtained 28 days after the second dose of the MenACWY control vaccine. The receptor set was obtained from an adult who received the MenACWY meningococcal vaccine as a control.

V is TRBV7-8 and J is TRBJ1-4; 8 nucleotides agree with TRBD1. This CDR3 contains 16 residues. In germline, CDR1 is SGHVS, CDR2 FQNEAQ. The V gene end was trimmed by 2 bases and the J gene end by 3 bases; junction bases not matched to a gene: 5. The CDR3 DNA follows: TGTGCCAGCAGCTTATCCAGGGGGCTGGCTAATGAAAAACTGTTTTTT. This sequence encodes CASSLSRGLANEKLFF.

The V gene is TRBV6-2 or TRBV6-3, the J gene TRBJ2-5, with D unclear. Germline V gene sequence: CDR1 MNHEY, CDR2 SVGEGT. The ends were cut back, 0 bases at V and 4 bases at J, with 9 bases in the middle. The CDR3 is made up of 14 amino acids. The CDR3: CASSYSSIAETQYF. The CDR3, as DNA: TGTGCCAGCAGTTACTCTTCGATTGCAGAGACCCAGTACTTC.

The V call is TRBV19, the J call TRBJ2-3; no definite D call. With 5 bases removed from V and 3 bases from J, the gap between germline ends came to 15 bases. CDR1 LNHDA and CDR2 SQIVND come from the germline V gene (reference sequence). The CDR3 has 15 residues. The CDR3 DNA sequence: TGTGCCAGTAGTGTCGGTATGGGCGAGACAGATACGCAGTATTTT. Residues: CASSVGMGETDTQYF.

This clone was counted between two and nine times. V gene TRBV7-2 combines with J gene TRBJ1-2, with TRBD1 identical over 8 bases. The CDR3 is 12 amino acids. The junction had 3 bases not matched to a gene; V was cut back by 5 bases and J by 7 bases. In germline, CDR1 is SGHTA, CDR2 FQGNSA. The DNA for the CDR3 is TGTGCCAGCAGCCAGGGGGCGCGTGGCTACACCTTC. Protein sequence: CASSQGARGYTF.

The chain recombines TRBV7-6 with TRBJ1-6, with TRBD1 matching over 8 bases. The CDR3 length is 18 residues. Germline values: CDR1 SGHVS, CDR2 FNYEAQ. The J segment lost 5 bases and the V segment lost 0 bases, leaving 9 bases of the junction unmatched. The DNA for the CDR3 is TGTGCCAGCAGCTTAGCCTTGTCAGGGGGCACCAATAATTCACCCCTCCACTTT. Amino acids: CASSLALSGGTNNSPLHF.

The rearrangement joins TRBV7-8 to TRBJ2-2, with TRBD2 as a possible D gene (6 bases). The CDR3 has 16 amino acids. The ends were cut back, 5 bases at V and 2 bases at J, with 15 bases in the middle. Germline-derived CDR1 and CDR2 are SGHVS and FQNEAQ. CDR3 region: CASSPRTNRNTGELFF. In nucleotides, the CDR3 is TGTGCCAGCAGCCCCCGGACTAACCGCAACACCGGGGAGCTGTTTTTT.

The J gene is TRBJ2-1, the V gene TRBV19, with 10 bases identical to TRBD2. The germline gives CDR1 LNHDA, CDR2 SQIVND (reference sequence). The CDR3 has 16 amino acids. V lost 4 bases and J lost 7; bases outside the gene matches: 10. CDR3 residues: CASSTLAGVGINEQFF. CDR3 nucleotide sequence: TGTGCCAGTAGTACCCTAGCGGGAGTTGGTATAAATGAGCAGTTCTTC.

The J gene is TRBJ1-5, the V gene TRBV6-5; a weak D match, TRBD1 (5 bases). This CDR3 region has 13 residues. Trimming stripped 6 bases from V and 7 bases from J, with 13 bases between. CDR1 MNHEY and CDR2 SVGAGI come from the germline V gene. The CDR3 DNA reads TGTGCCAGCAGGAGGGGAGGGGACCAGCCCCAGCATTTT. This sequence encodes CASRRGGDQPQHF.

The chain combines TRBV27 with TRBJ1-5; D is possibly TRBD1 (5 bases). CDR1 is MNHEY, CDR2 SMNVEV, per germline (reference sequence). The CDR3 covers 16 residues. V lost 1 base and J lost 5, with 15 bases in between. The CDR3 nucleotides are TGTGCCAGCAGTTTATTTGGGGGATCGGTCGATCAGCCCCAGCATTTT. Its translation: CASSLFGGSVDQPQHF.

The chain couples TRBV3-1 (or the pseudogene TRBV3-2) to TRBJ2-1; D gene unclear. The CDR3 has 14 amino acids. With 0 bases removed from V and 2 bases from J, the gap between germline ends came to 5 bases. The germline CDR1 and CDR2 sequences are LGHDT and YNNKEL (reference sequence). CDR3 amino acids: CASSQDIAYNEQFF. The CDR3 nucleotides read TGTGCCAGCAGCCAAGATATCGCCTACAATGAGCAGTTCTTC.

This chain links TRBV5-6 with TRBJ1-1; 7 bases align to TRBD1. The junction had 7 bases not matched to a gene; V was cut back by 4 bases and J by 1 base. Germline V gene sequence: CDR1 SGHDT, CDR2 YYEEEE. There are 15 residues in the CDR3. The CDR3 region is CASSTLNRGNTEAFF. In DNA form, the CDR3 reads TGTGCCAGCAGCACTCTCAACAGGGGGAACACTGAAGCTTTCTTT.

The CDR3 spells CASSRPGLDTEAFF. The DNA of the CDR3 is TGTGCCAGTAGTCGACCGGGACTCGACACTGAAGCTTTCTTT. The chain recombines TRBV19 with TRBJ1-1; possible D gene TRBD1, 5 bases. Germline loops: CDR1 LNHDA, CDR2 SQIVND (reference sequence). V lost 5 bases and J lost 3, with 13 bases in between. The CDR3 runs 14 residues.

The chain has TRBV6-2 or TRBV6-3 and TRBJ1-5; D is ambiguous. CDR1 and CDR2 from the germline V gene are MNHEY and SVGEGT. The CDR3 runs to 14 residues. V lost 4 bases and J 1 base, leaving 8 bases between the germline ends. The CDR3: CASSSVDSNQPQHF. CDR3 bases: TGTGCCAGCAGTTCCGTGGACAGCAATCAGCCCCAGCATTTT.

This clone came up once. The CDR3 loop is CASQTDLNYGYTF. The DNA of the CDR3 is TGTGCCAGCCAGACAGATTTAAACTATGGCTACACCTTC. The rearrangement links TRBV9 to TRBJ1-2; D perhaps matches TRBD1 (5 bases). The CDR3 runs to 13 residues. The germline V and J ends were trimmed by 7 bases and 2 bases, with 12 bases remaining between them. Germline CDR1 SGDLS, CDR2 YYNGEE.

The chain recombines TRBV14 with TRBJ1-2, with 10 nucleotides matching TRBD1. The CDR3 is made up of 14 amino acids. Germline V gene lookup returns CDR1 SGHDN and CDR2 FVKESK. J was trimmed by 4 bases and V by 3 bases; bases with no gene match: 2. This chain's CDR3 is CASSQDRGIYGYTF. CDR3 bases: TGTGCCAGCAGCCAGGACAGGGGGATCTATGGCTACACCTTC.

This clone was observed a single time. The chain couples TRBV10-1 to TRBJ1-1, with TRBD1 identical over 8 bases. Trimming took 1 base from V and 1 from J; bases not matched to a gene: 2. Per the germline V gene, CDR1 is WNHNN and CDR2 is SYGVQD (reference sequence). CDR3 length: 15 residues. The CDR3 nucleotides are TGCGCCAGCAGTGAGTTCGGGACAGGGAACACTGAAGCTTTCTTT. Protein: CASSEFGTGNTEAFF.